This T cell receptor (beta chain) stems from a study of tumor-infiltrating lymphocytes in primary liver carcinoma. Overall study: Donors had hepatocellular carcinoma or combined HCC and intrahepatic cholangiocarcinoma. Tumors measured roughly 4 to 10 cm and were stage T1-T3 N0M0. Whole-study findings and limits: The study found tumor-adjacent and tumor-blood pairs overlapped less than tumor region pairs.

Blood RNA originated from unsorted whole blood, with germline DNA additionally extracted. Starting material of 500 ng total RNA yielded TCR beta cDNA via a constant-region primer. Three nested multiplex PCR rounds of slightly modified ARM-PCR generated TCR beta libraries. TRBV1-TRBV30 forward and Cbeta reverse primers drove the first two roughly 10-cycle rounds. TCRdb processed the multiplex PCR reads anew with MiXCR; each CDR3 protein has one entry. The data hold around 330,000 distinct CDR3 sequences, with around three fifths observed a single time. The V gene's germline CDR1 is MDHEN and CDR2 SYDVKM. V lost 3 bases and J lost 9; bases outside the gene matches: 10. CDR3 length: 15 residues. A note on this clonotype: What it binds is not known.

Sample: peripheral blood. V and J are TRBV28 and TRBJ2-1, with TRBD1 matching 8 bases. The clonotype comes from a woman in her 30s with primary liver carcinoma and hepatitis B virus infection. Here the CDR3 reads CASSFFRTGPSEQFF. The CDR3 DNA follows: TGTGCCAGCAGTTTCTTCCGGACAGGGCCGAGTGAGCAGTTCTTC.